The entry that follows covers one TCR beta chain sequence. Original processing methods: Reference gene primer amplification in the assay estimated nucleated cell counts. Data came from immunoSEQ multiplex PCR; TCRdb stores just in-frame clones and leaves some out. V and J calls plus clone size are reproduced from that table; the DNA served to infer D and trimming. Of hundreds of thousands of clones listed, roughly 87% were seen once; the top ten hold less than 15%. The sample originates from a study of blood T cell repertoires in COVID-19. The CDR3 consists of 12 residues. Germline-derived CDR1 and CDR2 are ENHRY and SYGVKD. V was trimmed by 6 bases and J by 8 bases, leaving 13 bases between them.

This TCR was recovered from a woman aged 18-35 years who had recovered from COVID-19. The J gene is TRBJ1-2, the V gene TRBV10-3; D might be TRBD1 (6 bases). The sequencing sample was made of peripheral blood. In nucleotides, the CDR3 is TGTGCCATCAGAGCGCCAGGGGAAGGCTACACCTTC. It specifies CAIRAPGEGYTF.